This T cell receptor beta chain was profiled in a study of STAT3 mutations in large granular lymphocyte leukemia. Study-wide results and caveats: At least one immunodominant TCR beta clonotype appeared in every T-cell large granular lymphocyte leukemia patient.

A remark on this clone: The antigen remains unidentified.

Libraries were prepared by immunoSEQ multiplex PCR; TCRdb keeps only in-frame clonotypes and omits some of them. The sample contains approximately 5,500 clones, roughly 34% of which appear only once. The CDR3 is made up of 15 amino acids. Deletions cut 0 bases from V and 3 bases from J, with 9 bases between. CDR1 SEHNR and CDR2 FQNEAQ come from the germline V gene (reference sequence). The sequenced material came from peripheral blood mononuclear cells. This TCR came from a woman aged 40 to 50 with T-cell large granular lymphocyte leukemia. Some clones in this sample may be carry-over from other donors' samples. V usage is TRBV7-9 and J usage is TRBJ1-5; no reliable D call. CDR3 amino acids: CASSLAMGDNQPQHF. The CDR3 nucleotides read TGTGCCAGCAGCTTAGCGATGGGAGACAATCAGCCCCAGCATTTT.